The present T cell receptor (beta chain) was sequenced within a study of regulatory T cells in long-lasting Graves disease. From germline, CDR1 is MNHEY and CDR2 SMNVEV (reference sequence). CDR3 length: 14 residues. Trimming took 5 bases from V and 3 from J; bases not matched to a gene: 5. Researchers made TCR beta libraries by using iRepertoire HTBI primers and running Arm-PCR on CDR3 regions. One entry per CDR3 protein results from TCRdb running MiXCR on the multiplex PCR reads. The data contain about 530,000 distinct CDR3 sequences, about 16% of them singletons. Time point in this sample: newly diagnosed GD, antithyroid drugs for less than 3 months. Construction of the TCR library relied on RNA isolated from PBMCs. The data also belong to a second study, concerning T cells in Graves' hyperthyroidism and ophthalmopathy.

This clonotype was obtained from a woman aged 35-65 years with Graves disease. The sequences come from peripheral blood mononuclear cells (PBMCs), collected at new diagnosis, from a patient treated with antithyroid drugs. The chain employs TRBV27 and TRBJ1-2, with 8 bases lining up with TRBD1. The DNA for the CDR3 is TGTGCCAGCAGTACAACAGGGGGTCACTATGGCTACACCTTC. Encoded protein: CASSTTGGHYGYTF.